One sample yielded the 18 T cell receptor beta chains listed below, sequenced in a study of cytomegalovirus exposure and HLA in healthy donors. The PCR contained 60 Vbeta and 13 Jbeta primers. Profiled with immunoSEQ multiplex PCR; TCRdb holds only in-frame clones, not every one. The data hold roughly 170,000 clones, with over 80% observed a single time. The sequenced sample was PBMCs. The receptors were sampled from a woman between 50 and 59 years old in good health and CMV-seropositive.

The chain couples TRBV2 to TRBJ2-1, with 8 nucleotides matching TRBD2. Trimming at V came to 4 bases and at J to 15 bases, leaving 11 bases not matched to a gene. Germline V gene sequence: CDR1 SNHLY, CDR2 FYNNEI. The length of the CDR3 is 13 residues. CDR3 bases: TGTGCCAGCAGTGTAACTTTAGCGGGGAGGGGGTTCTTC. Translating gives CASSVTLAGRGFF.

CDR3: CASSAFPPSSGQETQYF. The CDR3 DNA reads TGTGCCAGCAGCGCCTTTCCCCCCTCTAGCGGCCAAGAGACCCAGTACTTC. The chain combines TRBV9 with TRBJ2-5; 7 bases align to TRBD2. J was trimmed by 1 base and V by 3 bases; bases with no gene match: 12. Germline CDR1 and CDR2: SGDLS and YYNGEE. This CDR3 contains 17 residues.

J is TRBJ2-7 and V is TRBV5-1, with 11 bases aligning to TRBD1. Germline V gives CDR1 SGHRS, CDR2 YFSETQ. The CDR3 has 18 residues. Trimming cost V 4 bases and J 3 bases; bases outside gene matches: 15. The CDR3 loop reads CASSPRSGPGTGGYEQYF. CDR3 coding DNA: TGCGCCAGCAGCCCCCGTTCCGGTCCCGGGACAGGGGGCTACGAGCAGTACTTC.

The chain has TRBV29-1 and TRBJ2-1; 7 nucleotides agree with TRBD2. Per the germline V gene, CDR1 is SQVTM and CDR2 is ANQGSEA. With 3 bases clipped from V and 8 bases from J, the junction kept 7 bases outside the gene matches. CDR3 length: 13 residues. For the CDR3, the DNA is TGCAGCGTTGAGACTAGCAGGGCTGATGAGCAGTTCTTC. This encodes CSVETSRADEQFF.

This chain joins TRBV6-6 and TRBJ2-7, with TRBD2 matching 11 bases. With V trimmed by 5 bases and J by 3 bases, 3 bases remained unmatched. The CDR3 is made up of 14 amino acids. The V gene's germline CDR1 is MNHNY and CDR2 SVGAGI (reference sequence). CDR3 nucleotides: TGTGCCAGCAGTCCTAGCGGGGGGATCTACGAGCAGTACTTC. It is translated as CASSPSGGIYEQYF.

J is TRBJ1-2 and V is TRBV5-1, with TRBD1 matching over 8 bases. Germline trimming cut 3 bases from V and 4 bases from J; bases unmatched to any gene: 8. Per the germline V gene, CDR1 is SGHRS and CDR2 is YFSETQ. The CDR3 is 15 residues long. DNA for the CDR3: TGCGCCAGCAGCTCTACCCAGGGGGCCGGCTATGGCTACACCTTC. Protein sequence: CASSSTQGAGYGYTF.

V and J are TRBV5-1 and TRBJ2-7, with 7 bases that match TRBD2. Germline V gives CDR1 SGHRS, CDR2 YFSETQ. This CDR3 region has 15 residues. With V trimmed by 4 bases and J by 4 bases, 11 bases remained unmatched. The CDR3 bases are TGCGCCAGCAGCCAGAACGCCTTGGGGGGGTACGAGCAGTACTTC. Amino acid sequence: CASSQNALGGYEQYF.

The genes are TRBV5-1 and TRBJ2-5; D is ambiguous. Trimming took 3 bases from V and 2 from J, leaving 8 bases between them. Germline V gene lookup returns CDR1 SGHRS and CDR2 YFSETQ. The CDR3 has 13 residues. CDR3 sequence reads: CASSSRSQETQYF. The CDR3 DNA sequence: TGCGCCAGCAGCTCCCGGAGTCAAGAGACCCAGTACTTC.

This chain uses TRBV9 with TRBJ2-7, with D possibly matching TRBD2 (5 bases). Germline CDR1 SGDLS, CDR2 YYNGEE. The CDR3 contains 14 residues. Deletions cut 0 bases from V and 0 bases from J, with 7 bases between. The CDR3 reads CASSVGRGSYEQYF. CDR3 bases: TGTGCCAGCAGCGTAGGCCGGGGCTCCTACGAGCAGTACTTC.

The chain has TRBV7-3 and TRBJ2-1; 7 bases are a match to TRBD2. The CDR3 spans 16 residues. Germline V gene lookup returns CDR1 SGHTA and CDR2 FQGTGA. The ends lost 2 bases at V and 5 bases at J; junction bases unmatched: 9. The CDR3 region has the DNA TGTGCCAGCAGCTTAGGACGGGCTAGCGGTCACAATGAGCAGTTCTTC. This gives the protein CASSLGRASGHNEQFF.

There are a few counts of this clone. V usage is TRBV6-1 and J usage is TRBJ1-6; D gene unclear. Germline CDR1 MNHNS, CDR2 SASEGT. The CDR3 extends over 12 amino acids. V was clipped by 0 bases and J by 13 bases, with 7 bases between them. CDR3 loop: CASSEAFPPLHF. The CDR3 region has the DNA TGTGCCAGCAGTGAAGCCTTCCCCCCCCTCCACTTT.

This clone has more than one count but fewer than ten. The CDR3 sequence is CASSSRVGDQPQHF. DNA of the CDR3: TGTGCCAGTAGTAGTAGGGTGGGAGATCAGCCCCAGCATTTT. This chain uses TRBV19 with TRBJ1-5; D is uncertain. The CDR3 length is 14 residues. The germline V and J ends were trimmed by 4 bases and 5 bases, with 12 bases remaining between them. Germline V gene lookup returns CDR1 LNHDA and CDR2 SQIVND (reference sequence).

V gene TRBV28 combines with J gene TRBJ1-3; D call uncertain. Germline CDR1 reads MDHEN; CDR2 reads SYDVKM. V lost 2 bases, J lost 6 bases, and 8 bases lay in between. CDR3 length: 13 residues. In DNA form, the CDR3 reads TGTGCCAGCAGTTTAACGCGCTCAAACACCATATATTTT. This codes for CASSLTRSNTIYF.

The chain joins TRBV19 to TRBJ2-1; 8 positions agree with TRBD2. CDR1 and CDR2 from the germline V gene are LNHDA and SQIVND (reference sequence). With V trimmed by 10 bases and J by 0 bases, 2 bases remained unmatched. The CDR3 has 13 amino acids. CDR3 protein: CATGGASYNEQFF. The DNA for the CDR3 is TGTGCCACCGGGGGGGCCTCCTACAATGAGCAGTTCTTC.

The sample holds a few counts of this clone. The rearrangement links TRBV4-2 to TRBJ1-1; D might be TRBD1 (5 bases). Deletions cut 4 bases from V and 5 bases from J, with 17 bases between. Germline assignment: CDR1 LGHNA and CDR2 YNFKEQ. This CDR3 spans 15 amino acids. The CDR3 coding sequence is TGTGCCAGCAGCCTGCTCCCAGAGACAGCTACTGAAGCTTTCTTT. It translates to CASSLLPETATEAFF.

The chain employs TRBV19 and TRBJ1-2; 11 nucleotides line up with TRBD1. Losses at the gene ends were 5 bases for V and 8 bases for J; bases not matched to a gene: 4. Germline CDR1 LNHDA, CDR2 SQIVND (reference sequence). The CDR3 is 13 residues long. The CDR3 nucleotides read TGTGCCAGTAGTCCGGGACAGGGGGTAGGCTACACCTTC. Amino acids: CASSPGQGVGYTF. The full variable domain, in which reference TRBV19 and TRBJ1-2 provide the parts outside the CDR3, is DGGITQSPKYLFRKEGQNVTLSCEQNLNHDAMYWYRQDPGQGLRLIYYSQIVNDFQKGDIAEGYSVSREKKESFPLTVTSAQKNPTAFYLCASSPGQGVGYTFGSGTRLTVV.

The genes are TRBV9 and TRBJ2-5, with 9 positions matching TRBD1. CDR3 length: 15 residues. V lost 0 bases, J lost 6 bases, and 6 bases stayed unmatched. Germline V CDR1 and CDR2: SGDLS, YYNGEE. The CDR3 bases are TGTGCCAGCAGCGTAGGGGGACAGGGAGCTAAGACCCAGTACTTC. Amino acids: CASSVGGQGAKTQYF. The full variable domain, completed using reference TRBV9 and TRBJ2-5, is DSGVTQTPKHLITATGQRVTLRCSPRSGDLSVYWYQQSLDQGLQFLIQYYNGEERAKGNILERFSAQQFPDLHSELNLSSLELGDSALYFCASSVGGQGAKTQYFGPGTRLLVL.

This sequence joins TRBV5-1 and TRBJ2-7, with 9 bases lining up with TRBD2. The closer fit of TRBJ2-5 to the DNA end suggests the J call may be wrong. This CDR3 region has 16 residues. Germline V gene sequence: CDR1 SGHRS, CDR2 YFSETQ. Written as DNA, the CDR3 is TGCGCCAGCAGCTTGAGTGGCGGGGGGGCTTCAGAGACCCAGTACTTC. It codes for CASSLSGGGASETQYF.